This T cell receptor beta chain was sequenced during a study of shared clonotypes between healthy human individuals. Points from the study as a whole: The study found approximately 5% of naive CD4 clonotypes shared across a few donors.

This table comes from immunoSEQ multiplex PCR, and its TCRdb copy is limited to in-frame clones, with some not included. The table has approximately 1.9 million clones, approximately 92% seen once; the top ten hold around 1.7%. On this clone itself: Its antigen is unknown.

Naive CD8 cells, CD45RO-negative and positively selected for CCR7, excluded terminally differentiated effector memory CD45RA+ cells. V lost 5 bases and J 3 bases, leaving 20 bases between the germline ends. Germline-derived CDR1 and CDR2 are MNHEY and SMNVEV (reference sequence). The CDR3 has 16 residues. Sequencing was carried out using naive CD8+ T cells from PBMCs. This rearrangement joins TRBV27 to TRBJ2-7; D is possibly TRBD2 (6 bases). This receptor was obtained from a young man in good health. Some clones in this sample may be carry-over from other donors' samples. Here the CDR3 DNA reads TGTGCCAGCAGTCCGTCCTTCGGAGGGGTGGGCTACGAGCAGTACTTC. It yields the protein CASSPSFGGVGYEQYF.